In this sample, the clone carrying this T cell receptor (beta chain) turned up once. The sample originates from a study of cytomegalovirus exposure and HLA in healthy donors. Trimming removed 5 bases at V and 4 bases at J, with 11 bases between. The CDR3 loop spans 14 amino acids. Looked up from germline, CDR1 is MNHEY and CDR2 is SMNVEV (reference sequence). 13 Jbeta primers and 60 Vbeta primers were used for the PCR. This table comes from immunoSEQ multiplex PCR, and its TCRdb copy is limited to in-frame clones, with some not included. The sample holds some 130,000 clones; around four fifths are singletons and the top ten take 6% to 8%.

The sequence came from a male donor in good health and CMV-seronegative. What was sequenced was PBMCs. The V gene is TRBV27, the J gene TRBJ2-2; tentative D call: TRBD1 (7 bases). The CDR3 DNA is TGTGCCAGCAGTGGACAGGAGGGCACCGGGGAGCTGTTTTTT. It yields the protein CASSGQEGTGELFF.